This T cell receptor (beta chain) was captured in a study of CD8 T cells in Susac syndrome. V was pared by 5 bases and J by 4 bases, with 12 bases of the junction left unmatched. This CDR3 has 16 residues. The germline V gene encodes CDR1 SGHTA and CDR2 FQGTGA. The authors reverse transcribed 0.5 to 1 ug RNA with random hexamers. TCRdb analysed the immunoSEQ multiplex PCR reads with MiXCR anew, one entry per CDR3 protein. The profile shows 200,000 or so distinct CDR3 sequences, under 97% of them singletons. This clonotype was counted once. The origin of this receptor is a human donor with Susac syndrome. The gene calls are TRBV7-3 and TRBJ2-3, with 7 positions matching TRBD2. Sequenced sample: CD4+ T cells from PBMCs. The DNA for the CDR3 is TGTGCCAGCAGCGAAAAAGGACTAGTTAGATCAGATACGCAGTATTTT. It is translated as CASSEKGLVRSDTQYF.